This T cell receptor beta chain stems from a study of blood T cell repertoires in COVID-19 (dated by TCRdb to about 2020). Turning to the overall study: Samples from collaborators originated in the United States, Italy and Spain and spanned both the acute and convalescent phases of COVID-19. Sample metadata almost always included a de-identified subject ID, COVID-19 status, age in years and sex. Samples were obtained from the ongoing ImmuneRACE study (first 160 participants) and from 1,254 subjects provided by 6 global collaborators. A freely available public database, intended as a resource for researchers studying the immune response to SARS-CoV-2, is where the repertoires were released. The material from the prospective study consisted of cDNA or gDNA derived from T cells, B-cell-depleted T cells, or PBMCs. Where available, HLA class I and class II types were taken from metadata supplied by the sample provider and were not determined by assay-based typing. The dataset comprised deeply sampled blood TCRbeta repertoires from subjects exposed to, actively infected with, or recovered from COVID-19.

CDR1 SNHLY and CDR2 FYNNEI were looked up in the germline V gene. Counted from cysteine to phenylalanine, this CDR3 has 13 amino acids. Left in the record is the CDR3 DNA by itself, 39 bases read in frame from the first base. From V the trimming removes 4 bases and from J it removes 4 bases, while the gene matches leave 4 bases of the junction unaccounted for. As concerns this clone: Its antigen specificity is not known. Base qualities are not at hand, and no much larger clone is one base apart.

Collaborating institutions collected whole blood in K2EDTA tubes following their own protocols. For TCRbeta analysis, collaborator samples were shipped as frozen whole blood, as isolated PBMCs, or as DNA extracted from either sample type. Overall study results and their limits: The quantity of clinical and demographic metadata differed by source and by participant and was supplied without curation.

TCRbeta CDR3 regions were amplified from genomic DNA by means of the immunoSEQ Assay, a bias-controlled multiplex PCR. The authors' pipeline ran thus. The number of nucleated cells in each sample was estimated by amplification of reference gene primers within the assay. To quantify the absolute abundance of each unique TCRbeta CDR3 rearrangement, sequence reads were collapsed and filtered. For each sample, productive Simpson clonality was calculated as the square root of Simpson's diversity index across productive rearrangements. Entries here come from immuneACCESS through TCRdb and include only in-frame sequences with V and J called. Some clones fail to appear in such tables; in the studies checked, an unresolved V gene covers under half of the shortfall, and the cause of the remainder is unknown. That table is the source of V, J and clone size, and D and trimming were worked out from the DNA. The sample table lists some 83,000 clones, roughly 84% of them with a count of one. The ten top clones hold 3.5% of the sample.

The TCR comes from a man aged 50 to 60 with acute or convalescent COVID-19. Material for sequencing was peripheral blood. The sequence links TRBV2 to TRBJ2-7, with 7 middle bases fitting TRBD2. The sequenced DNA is TGTGCCAGCAGTGGGGCGGGAGCATACGAGCAGTACTTC. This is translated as CASSGAGAYEQYF.